This T cell receptor (beta chain) was identified in a study of OX40 agonist ivuxolimab in advanced cancers. The wider study: Of mixed ages from roughly 23 to 80 and averaging approximately 60 years, the group was around 78% male.

Points from the study as a whole: Nonresponders included some who also had low normalized T-cell clonal expansion. No antigen was identified for the clonally expanded peripheral T cells.

Libraries were prepared by immunoSEQ multiplex PCR; TCRdb keeps only in-frame clonotypes and omits some of them. Of around 21,000 clones listed, about 83% are singletons. Autoimmune disease history or systemic immunosuppression led to patients being barred. The CDR3 runs 14 residues. The V end lost 1 base, the J end lost 1 base, and 7 bases lay between the germline ends. Germline CDR1 is LNHDA and CDR2 is SQIVND (reference sequence). A remark on this clone: Antigen: not known.

The sequence was obtained from an adult with an advanced solid tumor such as melanoma, head and neck, liver or kidney cancer. The chain has TRBV19 and TRBJ1-1, with D possibly TRBD1 on 6 matching bases. The sample in question was CD4+ or CD8+ T cells sorted from blood, obtained in a trial of the OX40 agonist ivuxolimab. CDR3 nucleotide sequence: TGTGCCAGTAGTATAGGGGGACAGAACACTGAAGCTTTCTTT. Translated, it gives CASSIGGQNTEAFF.